These 13 T cell receptor beta chains share one sample of origin, sequenced in a study of long-term antiretroviral therapy in people with HIV. The run of the v3.0 immunoSEQ assay was at survey level. The table came from immunoSEQ multiplex PCR; TCRdb's copy has only in-frame clones and leaves some out. The table has 25,000 to 35,000 clones, approximately 90% seen once. The specimen comprised unsorted PBMCs, sampled 1.8 years after starting antiretroviral therapy. The receptors derive from a woman younger than 35 with HIV.

The chain employs TRBV7-9 and TRBJ2-5; no firm D call. Trimming cost V 1 base and J 0 bases, with 6 bases left between them. The CDR3 extends over 14 amino acids. In germline, CDR1 is SEHNR, CDR2 FQNEAQ (reference sequence). The CDR3 is CASSLGEYQETQYF. The DNA for the CDR3 is TGTGCCAGCAGCTTAGGCGAGTACCAAGAGACCCAGTACTTC.

The chain carries TRBV9 and TRBJ2-7, with 10 bases matching TRBD1. The length of the CDR3 is 14 residues. V was clipped by 3 bases and J by 3 bases; unmatched bases: 3. Germline-derived CDR1 and CDR2 are SGDLS and YYNGEE. Written as DNA, the CDR3 is TGTGCCAGCAGCGATCGGGACAGGGGCTACGAGCAGTACTTC. Its protein product is CASSDRDRGYEQYF. Full variable domain (outside the CDR3, taken from reference TRBV9 and TRBJ2-7): DSGVTQTPKHLITATGQRVTLRCSPRSGDLSVYWYQQSLDQGLQFLIQYYNGEERAKGNILERFSAQQFPDLHSELNLSSLELGDSALYFCASSDRDRGYEQYFGPGTRLTVT.

V and J are TRBV5-1 and TRBJ2-3; 9 nucleotides line up with TRBD2. Germline loops: CDR1 SGHRS, CDR2 YFSETQ. The CDR3 consists of 14 residues. The trim removed 2 bases at V and 6 bases at J, leaving 4 bases unmatched. The CDR3 DNA is TGCGCCAGCAGCTTTAGCGGGAGTGGGGATACGCAGTATTTT. Translating it yields CASSFSGSGDTQYF.

The chain employs TRBV7-3 and TRBJ1-2; 9 bases are shared with TRBD1. CDR1 is SGHTA and CDR2 is FQGTGA in the germline V gene. Trimming removed 2 bases from V and 0 bases from J; junction bases left unmatched: 10. This CDR3 is built from 18 residues. The chain's CDR3 is CASSLRSGQGMANYGYTF. The CDR3 coding sequence is TGTGCCAGCAGCTTACGAAGTGGACAGGGGATGGCTAACTATGGCTACACCTTC.

V is TRBV14 and J is TRBJ2-3; D ambiguous. There are 12 residues in the CDR3. Trimming cost V 4 bases and J 4 bases, with 6 bases left between them. Per germline, CDR1 SGHDN and CDR2 FVKESK. In nucleotides, the CDR3 is TGTGCCAGCAGCCGTCTGTCAGATACGCAGTATTTT. This encodes CASSRLSDTQYF.

V usage is TRBV6-5 and J usage is TRBJ2-2, with 7 bases identical to TRBD2. This CDR3 has 16 residues. Losses at the gene ends were 2 bases for V and 7 bases for J; bases not matched to a gene: 10. Looked up from germline, CDR1 is MNHEY and CDR2 is SVGAGI. CDR3 nucleotides: TGTGCCAGCAGTTACCCAGTAGGGCGGGAGTTCGGGGAGCTGTTTTTT. It encodes CASSYPVGREFGELFF.

The chain couples TRBV19 to TRBJ1-1; D call uncertain. Germline V gene lookup returns CDR1 LNHDA and CDR2 SQIVND (reference sequence). Between the trimmed V and J ends, which lost 4 bases and 2 bases, there was a span of 2 bases. This CDR3 contains 11 residues. For the CDR3, the DNA is TGTGCCAGTAGTACCAACACTGAAGCTTTCTTT. Its protein is CASSTNTEAFF.

The J gene is TRBJ2-1, the V gene TRBV4-3; D is ambiguous. CDR1 and CDR2 (germline): LGHNA, YSLEER. This CDR3 is 17 amino acids long. Trimming cost V 1 base and J 2 bases, with 15 bases left between them. The CDR3 region has the DNA TGCGCCAGCAGCCAAGCCTTCGCGAGAAACCCCTACAATGAGCAGTTCTTC. Translation gives CASSQAFARNPYNEQFF.

The sample holds one count of this clone. The rearrangement uses TRBV28 and TRBJ1-2; 8 nucleotides agree with TRBD1. The CDR3 runs to 13 residues. The trim removed 6 bases at V and 5 bases at J, leaving 5 bases unmatched. Germline loops: CDR1 MDHEN, CDR2 SYDVKM. Written as DNA, the CDR3 is TGTGCCAGCAGCTGGACAGGGAGATATGGCTACACCTTC. Its protein product is CASSWTGRYGYTF.

The count of this clone is one. This chain connects TRBV28 to TRBJ2-5; the match to TRBD2 covers 8 bases. V gave up 4 bases and J gave up 10 bases; unmatched junction bases: 14. Germline V lookup: CDR1 MDHEN, CDR2 SYDVKM. CDR3 size: 15 residues. The CDR3 bases are TGTGCCAGCAGTTCCCCCTCCGGAGCGGGAGAACGCCAGTACTTC. The encoded protein is CASSSPSGAGERQYF.

DNA of the CDR3: TGCGCCAGCAGCCAAGACGTGGTCCGACTACTAGATGGAAACACCATATATTTT. As protein: CASSQDVVRLLDGNTIYF. This chain joins TRBV4-1 and TRBJ1-3; D remains ambiguous. CDR3 length: 18 amino acids. Per germline, CDR1 MGHRA and CDR2 YSYEKL. The V gene lost 0 bases and the J gene lost 3 bases, with 18 bases spanning the gap.

The V gene is TRBV18, the J gene TRBJ2-1; 8 bases are a match to TRBD1. CDR1 and CDR2 from the germline V gene are KGHSH and LQKENI. The CDR3 is 15 amino acids. With V trimmed by 3 bases and J by 6 bases, 7 bases remained unmatched. The CDR3 sequence is CASSPSTGDPNEQFF. For the CDR3, the DNA is TGTGCCAGCTCACCCTCGACAGGGGACCCCAATGAGCAGTTCTTC.

This clone was found once. The chain recombines TRBV6-6 with TRBJ2-3, with 11 positions matching TRBD2. Germline V gene sequence: CDR1 MNHNY, CDR2 SVGAGI (reference sequence). V was pared by 6 bases and J by 7 bases, with 9 bases of the junction left unmatched. This CDR3 has 15 residues. The CDR3 region is CASSSPGLADYTQYF. The CDR3 region has the DNA TGTGCCAGCAGCAGCCCGGGACTAGCGGACTATACGCAGTATTTT.